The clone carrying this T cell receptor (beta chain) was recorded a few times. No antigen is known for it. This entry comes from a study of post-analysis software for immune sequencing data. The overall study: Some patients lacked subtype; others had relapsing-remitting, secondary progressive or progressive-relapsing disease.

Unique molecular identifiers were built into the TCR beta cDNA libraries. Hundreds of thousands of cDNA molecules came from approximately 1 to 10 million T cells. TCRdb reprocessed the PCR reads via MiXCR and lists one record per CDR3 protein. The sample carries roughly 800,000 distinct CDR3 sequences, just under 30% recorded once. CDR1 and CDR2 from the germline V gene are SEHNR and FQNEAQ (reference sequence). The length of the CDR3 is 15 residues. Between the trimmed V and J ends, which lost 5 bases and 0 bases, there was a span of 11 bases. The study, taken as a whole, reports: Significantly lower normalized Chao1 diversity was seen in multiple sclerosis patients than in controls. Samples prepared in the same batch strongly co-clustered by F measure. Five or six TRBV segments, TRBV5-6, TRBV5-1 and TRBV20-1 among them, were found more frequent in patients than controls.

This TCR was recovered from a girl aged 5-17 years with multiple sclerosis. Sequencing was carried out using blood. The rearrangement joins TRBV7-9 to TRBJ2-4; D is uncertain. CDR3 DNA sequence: TGTGCCAGCAGCCCCCCCAGTGGAGCCAAAAACATTCAGTACTTC. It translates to CASSPPSGAKNIQYF.